The rows below give T cell receptor beta chains drawn from one sample of a study of T cell repertoires in cytomegalovirus infection. TCRdb fed the reads into MiXCR, producing one record per CDR3 protein. The table has under 600,000 distinct CDR3 sequences, approximately 16% seen once; the top ten hold roughly 25%. Specimen: CD8+ T cells from PBMCs. These receptors came from a human donor in good health (CMV status not recorded). Some clones in this sample may be carry-over from other donors' samples. Each CDR3 is given with its conserved first and last residue. D genes are given only for firm matches. Some rows have no size entry. The others give once, few or many, or a class for an expanded clone.

J	D	V	size	CDR3	DNA
TRBJ2-6	TRBD1	TRBV15	few	CATSRSSGQGASGANVLTF	TGTGCCACCAGCAGATCTTCGGGGCAGGGGGCTAGTGGGGCCAACGTCCTGACTTTC
TRBJ2-3	NA	TRBV20-1	NA	CSAVALATDTQYF	TGCAGTGCAGTGGCGTTAGCGACAGATACGCAGTATTTT
TRBJ2-7	TRBD1	TRBV7-9	many	CASSSRDSYYEQYF	TGTGCCAGCAGCTCCCGGGACAGTTACTACGAGCAGTACTTC
TRBJ1-2	NA	TRBV20-1	NA	CSAPVPNYGYTF	TGCAGTGCTCCGGTCCCTAACTATGGCTACACCTTC
TRBJ2-7	NA	TRBV27	few	CASNPSGSYEQYF	TGTGCCAGCAACCCATCCGGCTCCTACGAGCAGTACTTC
TRBJ2-2	NA	TRBV20-1	NA	CSAFGRDHQYTGELFF	TGCAGTGCCTTTGGCCGGGACCACCAGTACACCGGGGAGCTGTTTTTT
TRBJ2-1	NA	TRBV7-3	many	CASSPRHTTFYNEQFF	TGTGCCAGCAGCCCAAGGCACACAACTTTCTACAATGAGCAGTTCTTC
TRBJ2-1	TRBD2	TRBV5-3	NA	CARSLIIAGYNEQFF	TGTGCCAGAAGCTTGATAATAGCGGGGTACAATGAGCAGTTCTTC
TRBJ1-1	NA	TRBV5-6	NA	CASSQSEAFF	TGTGCCAGCAGCCAGAGCGAAGCTTTCTTT
TRBJ2-1	NA	TRBV12-5	few	CASEPLGGLLNEQFF	TGTGCTAGTGAACCCCTGGGGGGACTCCTCAATGAGCAGTTCTTC
TRBJ2-5	NA	TRBV25-1	NA	CASSERDFQETQYF	TGTGCCAGCAGTGAACGGGACTTCCAAGAGACCCAGTACTTC
TRBJ2-1	TRBD2	TRBV7-8	many	CASSTPTSGFINEQFF	TGTGCCAGCAGCACCCCGACTAGCGGTTTCATCAATGAGCAGTTCTTC
TRBJ1-5	NA	TRBV7-8	many	CASSLARHREYQPQHF	TGTGCCAGCAGCTTAGCTCGGCACAGGGAGTATCAGCCCCAGCATTTT
TRBJ2-2	NA	TRBV13	NA	CASSLGRQLTGELFF	TGTGCCAGCAGCTTAGGTCGGCAACTCACCGGGGAGCTGTTTTTT
TRBJ2-7	TRBD2	TRBV9	few	CASSVGGAGVPYEQYF	TGTGCCAGCAGCGTAGGGGGAGCGGGAGTCCCTTACGAGCAGTACTTC
TRBJ2-2	TRBD1	TRBV27	few	CASSSRDRVFTGELFF	TGTGCCAGCAGTTCCCGGGACAGGGTGTTCACCGGGGAGCTGTTTTTT
TRBJ1-1	NA	TRBV4-2	few	CASSQGIPGDSMNTEAFF	TGTGCCAGCAGCCAAGGAATTCCAGGGGATTCGATGAACACTGAAGCTTTCTTT
TRBJ2-2	TRBD2	TRBV27	few	CASSSSGGAYTGELFF	TGTGCCAGCAGTTCTAGCGGGGGGGCTTACACCGGGGAGCTGTTTTTT
TRBJ1-1	NA	TRBV12-3/TRBV12-4	NA	CASSLVGTSTEAFF	TGTGCCAGCAGCTTGGTTGGGACAAGCACTGAAGCTTTCTTT
TRBJ1-2	NA	TRBV7-6	once	CASGDGAGDGYTF	TGTGCCAGCGGGGACGGGGCGGGGGATGGCTACACCTTC
TRBJ2-2	NA	TRBV5-1	many	CASSLAGTRYDGELFF	TGCGCCAGCAGCTTGGCAGGGACCCGGTATGACGGGGAGCTGTTTTTT
TRBJ2-1	NA	TRBV20-1	few	CSARVGPSNEQFF	TGCAGTGCTAGAGTAGGTCCGTCAAATGAGCAGTTCTTC
TRBJ1-4	NA	TRBV10-2	few	CASSESTVSMNEKLFF	TGCGCCAGCAGTGAGTCGACAGTAAGCATGAATGAAAAACTGTTTTTT
TRBJ1-1	TRBD1	TRBV7-9	many	CASSSRTGQSTFF	TGTGCCAGCAGCTCTAGAACGGGACAGTCGACTTTCTTT
TRBJ2-7	TRBD2	TRBV30	once	CAGDRTSLSEQYF	TGTGCCGGAGACCGGACTAGTCTCAGCGAGCAGTACTTC
TRBJ2-7	NA	TRBV30	NA	CAWSVRGSEQYF	TGTGCCTGGAGTGTACGAGGTTCTGAGCAGTACTTC
TRBJ2-7	NA	TRBV4-1	few	CASSQGQSSYEQYF	TGCGCCAGCAGCCAAGGGCAAAGCTCCTACGAGCAGTACTTC
TRBJ2-1	TRBD2	TRBV6-6	NA	CASSPREGHEQFF	TGTGCCAGCAGCCCTAGGGAGGGGCATGAGCAGTTCTTC
TRBJ1-2	TRBD1	TRBV11-1	many	CASSSGTGLGYTF	TGTGCCAGCAGCTCTGGGACAGGCCTTGGCTACACCTTC
TRBJ2-1	NA	TRBV27	few	CASRTALEQFF	TGTGCCAGCAGAACTGCCTTGGAGCAGTTCTTC
TRBJ2-3	NA	TRBV7-8	many	CASSPLGGDTQYF	TGTGCCAGCAGCCCCCTGGGGGGAGATACGCAGTATTTT
TRBJ2-1	NA	TRBV15	NA	CATTYQDLSDEQFF	TGTGCCACCACCTACCAGGACCTCTCCGATGAGCAGTTCTTC
TRBJ2-3	NA	TRBV5-5	many	CASSLETAADTQYF	TGTGCCAGCAGCTTGGAGACCGCGGCAGATACGCAGTATTTT
TRBJ2-7	TRBD2	TRBV14	many	CASSQGLAVTYEQYF	TGTGCCAGCAGCCAAGGACTAGCGGTAACCTACGAGCAGTACTTC
TRBJ1-2	NA	TRBV5-1	few	CASSINSGRDGYTF	TGCGCCAGCAGCATAAACTCGGGACGGGATGGCTACACCTTC
TRBJ2-1	TRBD2	TRBV9	NA	CASDPAGGVNEQFF	TGTGCCAGCGATCCGGCGGGGGGGGTCAATGAGCAGTTCTTC
TRBJ2-7	NA	TRBV5-1	few	CASSSRDWISYEQYF	TGCGCCAGCAGCTCCCGGGACTGGATCTCCTACGAGCAGTACTTC
TRBJ2-7	NA	TRBV11-2	many	CASSLDPRAYEQYF	TGTGCCAGCAGCTTAGATCCCCGGGCCTACGAGCAGTACTTC
TRBJ2-1	TRBD2	TRBV7-3	many	CASSLGGRGGDEQFF	TGTGCCAGCAGCTTAGGCGGGAGGGGGGGAGATGAGCAGTTCTTC
TRBJ2-7	NA	TRBV29-1	few	CSVEETDSYEQYF	TGCAGCGTTGAAGAGACGGACTCCTACGAGCAGTACTTC
TRBJ1-2	TRBD1	TRBV7-2	many	CASSSSGTGYGYTF	TGTGCCAGCAGCTCCTCCGGGACAGGCTATGGCTACACCTTC
TRBJ1-2	TRBD1	TRBV29-1	once	CSVEWGRGPNYGYTF	TGCAGCGTTGAATGGGGCAGGGGGCCTAACTATGGCTACACCTTC
TRBJ1-2	NA	TRBV25-1	NA	CASSEAAVNVF	TGTGCCAGCAGTGAAGCAGCCGTTAACGTCTTC
TRBJ1-1	TRBD1	TRBV7-9	many	CASSSPLGGPEAFF	TGTGCCAGCAGCTCCCCATTAGGGGGCCCTGAAGCTTTCTTT
TRBJ2-1	TRBD2	TRBV6-5	many	CASRPRTSGGPYNEQFF	TGTGCCAGCAGACCTCGGACTAGCGGGGGGCCCTACAATGAGCAGTTCTTC
TRBJ2-1	NA	TRBV24-1	NA	CATSDPSHNEQFF	TGTGCCACCAGTGATCCATCGCACAATGAGCAGTTCTTC
TRBJ2-7	NA	TRBV15	NA	CATSSPTAIRYEQYF	TGTGCCACCAGCAGCCCGACAGCGATTCGTTACGAGCAGTACTTC
TRBJ1-2	NA	TRBV10-1	many	CASSSAPGAGYTF	TGCGCCAGCAGTTCAGCCCCGGGGGCTGGCTACACCTTC